This T cell receptor (beta chain) came from a study of shared clonotypes between healthy human individuals. The method was immunoSEQ multiplex PCR; TCRdb's version includes in-frame clones alone and lacks a portion of them. The sample has 2 million to 2.5 million clones, 90% to 95% seen once. To note about this clone: Its specificity is unknown.

V gave up 4 bases and J gave up 0 bases, with 16 bases separating them. The CDR3 runs to 17 residues. The germline CDR1 and CDR2 sequences are ENHRY and SYGVKD. Study results and caveats: The authors sampled blood alone, and tissue repertoires likely differ.

The chain joins TRBV10-3 to TRBJ1-3; D unclear. The source is a man aged 18 to 29 in good health. Some clones in this sample may be carry-over from other donors' samples. Sequencing was done on a sample of naive CD4+ T cells from PBMCs. The sample's subset: CD45RA+ positively selected. The CDR3 reads CAISGKREFSSGNTIYF. In DNA form, the CDR3 reads TGTGCCATCAGTGGTAAACGGGAGTTTAGCTCTGGAAACACCATATATTTT.